This T cell receptor beta chain was sequenced during a study of blood T cell repertoires in COVID-19. Germline CDR1 SGHKS, CDR2 YYEKEE (reference sequence). The CDR3 is made up of 17 amino acids. V lost 2 bases and J 0 bases, leaving 14 bases between the germline ends. Repertoires were generated with immunoSEQ multiplex PCR, while TCRdb's copy carries only in-frame clones and drops some. The data show 200,000 to 250,000 clones, 90% seen once. The table lists this clone with a few counts. Sequenced material: PBMCs or T cells enriched from blood (not recorded which). The chain combines TRBV5-5 with TRBJ2-2; unclear D gene. The receptor comes from a man aged 25 to 45 who had been exposed to COVID-19. The CDR3 DNA follows: TGTGCCAGCAGCTTACTCCCATCCCTAGCGAACACCGGGGAGCTGTTTTTT. This translates into CASSLLPSLANTGELFF.